This TCR beta chain is from a study of siplizumab effects on memory and regulatory T cells. Of note for this clone: Its antigen remains unknown.

Sequencing of each sample assayed some 9.2 x 10^4 TCR templates. Sequenced by immunoSEQ multiplex PCR; TCRdb stores in-frame clones only, minus some. The table lists approximately 50,000 clones, roughly 93% of them singletons. V was trimmed by 1 base and J by 3 bases, leaving 16 bases between them. CDR3 length: 16 residues. Germline V gene sequence: CDR1 SGHRS, CDR2 YFSETQ. Notes on the study in general: An assignable naive or memory phenotype was lacking in roughly 75-96% of proliferating CD4+ or CD8+ clones.

This chain uses TRBV5-1 with TRBJ2-5; tentatively, D is TRBD1 (5 bases). The specimen was CD8+ T cells sorted from blood. The TCR sequence derives from a human donor in good health. CDR3 DNA sequence: TGCGCCAGCAGCTTGTATCAGCAGGGCCGGGAAGAGACCCAGTACTTC. This sequence encodes CASSLYQQGREETQYF.